This TCR beta chain is from a study of T cells in Graves' hyperthyroidism and ophthalmopathy. The table lists this clonotype with many counts. Its antigen is not known. General study points: Ophthalmopathy and stable hyperthyroidism were separated by a 13 V-J model.

The V gene end was trimmed by 5 bases and the J gene end by 2 bases; junction bases not matched to a gene: 10. The germline V gene has CDR1 MNHNS and CDR2 SASEGT. The CDR3 extends over 17 amino acids. Authors of the study amplified TCR beta CDR3 regions from RNA transcripts. First-round RT-PCR targeting the TCR CDR3 was performed with the HTBI primer set. MiXCR, applied by TCRdb to the multiplex PCR reads, yields one record per CDR3 protein. This table has about 420,000 distinct CDR3 sequences, 15% to 17% appearing once. This chain connects TRBV6-1 to TRBJ1-5; 9 bases are a match to TRBD1. Sequencing was performed on blood. This clonotype was obtained from a woman under 30 with Graves' hyperthyroidism. The CDR3, as DNA: TGTGCCAGCAGTCCTTGGACAGGGGAAGCGGGCAATCAGCCCCAGCATTTT. Translation: CASSPWTGEAGNQPQHF.